Each of the 8 T cell receptor beta chains below was sequenced from the same sample in a study of blood T cell repertoires in COVID-19. Using immunoSEQ multiplex PCR, the repertoire was profiled, and TCRdb retains in-frame clones only, with some absent. The sample gives under 300,000 clones, approximately 78% of which show up once; around 12% is in the top ten. Sequencing used peripheral blood. These receptors were taken from an older woman with active or convalescent COVID-19.

The rearrangement uses TRBV27 and TRBJ1-1; possible D gene TRBD1, 5 bases. The CDR3 runs to 14 residues. CDR1 and CDR2 (germline): MNHEY, SMNVEV (reference sequence). Trimming shortened V by 7 bases and J by 7 bases, and 19 bases separated the two germline ends. The CDR3 sequence is CASILNMGEGEAFF. CDR3 DNA sequence: TGTGCCAGCATACTTAATATGGGGGAGGGTGAAGCTTTCTTT.

The CDR3 loop is CASSFGRATNEKLFF. As DNA, the CDR3 is TGTGCCAGCAGTTTTGGCAGGGCAACTAATGAAAAACTGTTTTTT. This sequence joins TRBV28 and TRBJ1-4; D is perhaps TRBD1 (5 bases). The V gene lost 3 bases and the J gene lost 0 bases, with 8 bases spanning the gap. The CDR3 has 15 residues. Germline CDR1 and CDR2: MDHEN and SYDVKM.

The rearrangement links TRBV5-4 to TRBJ2-3; the match to TRBD2 covers 7 bases. The CDR3 loop spans 20 amino acids. V shed 0 bases, J shed 0 bases, and the junction held 16 bases outside the gene matches. Germline V gene lookup returns CDR1 SGHNT and CDR2 YYREEE (reference sequence). As DNA, the CDR3 is TGTGCCAGCAGCTTGGGACCCCGGCTAGCGGCGGGACCAAGCACAGATACGCAGTATTTT. It specifies CASSLGPRLAAGPSTDTQYF.

The chain joins TRBV18 to TRBJ2-7; 8 nucleotides align to TRBD2. The CDR3 loop spans 19 amino acids. Germline CDR1 reads KGHSH; CDR2 reads LQKENI. V lost 1 base to trimming and J lost 3 bases; unmatched junction nucleotides: 17. The CDR3 here is CASSPLGPTGTRVIYEQYF. Here the CDR3 DNA reads TGTGCCAGCTCACCACTGGGTCCCACCGGGACTAGGGTAATCTACGAGCAGTACTTC.

The V call is TRBV7-9, the J call TRBJ1-2; perhaps TRBD1 as D (6 bases). The germline gives CDR1 SEHNR, CDR2 FQNEAQ (reference sequence). The length of the CDR3 is 12 residues. The ends were cut back, 5 bases at V and 6 bases at J, with 10 bases in the middle. The CDR3 loop is CASSRGGNGYTF. DNA of the CDR3: TGTGCCAGCAGCCGGGGGGGCAATGGCTACACCTTC.

The V gene is TRBV7-3, the J gene TRBJ1-1; D call uncertain. Trimming took off 4 bases at V and 1 base at J, with 7 bases between the two ends. This CDR3 contains 13 residues. Per the germline V gene, CDR1 is SGHTA and CDR2 is FQGTGA. The CDR3 region is CASSSHQNTEAFF. CDR3 coding DNA: TGTGCCAGCAGCTCACACCAGAACACTGAAGCTTTCTTT.

The CDR3 DNA reads as TGTGCCAGCAGTCCACGCGGGCATCGGGGCTACACCTTC. Residues: CASSPRGHRGYTF. The gene calls are TRBV27 and TRBJ1-2; D remains unclear. The V end lost 5 bases, the J end lost 8 bases, and 15 bases lay between the germline ends. Looked up from germline, CDR1 is MNHEY and CDR2 is SMNVEV (reference sequence). This CDR3 is 13 amino acids long.

The chain combines TRBV3-1 (or the pseudogene TRBV3-2) with TRBJ1-4, with D unclear. The CDR3 runs 15 residues. Germline assignment: CDR1 LGHDT and CDR2 YNNKEL (reference sequence). Trimming took 5 bases from V and 3 from J, leaving 13 bases between them. CDR3 sequence: CASSGRQVPNEKLFF. Written as DNA, the CDR3 is TGTGCCAGCAGCGGCCGACAAGTTCCTAATGAAAAACTGTTTTTT.